This T cell receptor beta chain is from a study of CD8 T cells in ankylosing spondylitis. Germline CDR1 is SGHRS and CDR2 is YFSETQ. The CDR3 extends over 12 amino acids. V shed 2 bases and J shed 8 bases, with 8 bases lying between them. TCRdb passed the 5' RACE reads through MiXCR, listing each CDR3 protein once. This sample has about 150,000 distinct CDR3 sequences, with roughly 44% found just once. Study-wide findings and caveats: Disease-linked clones were reportedly significantly enriched in matched ankylosing spondylitis synovial fluid.

Concerning this clonotype: Its antigen is not identified.

Sequencing was performed on synovial fluid, either unsorted or a sorted T cell fraction (not recorded which). The chain uses TRBV5-1 and TRBJ2-1; no reliable D call. The source is a male donor with ankylosing spondylitis. The CDR3 bases are TGCGCCAGCAGCTTTACTGCCGATGAGCAGTTCTTC. Translated, it gives CASSFTADEQFF.